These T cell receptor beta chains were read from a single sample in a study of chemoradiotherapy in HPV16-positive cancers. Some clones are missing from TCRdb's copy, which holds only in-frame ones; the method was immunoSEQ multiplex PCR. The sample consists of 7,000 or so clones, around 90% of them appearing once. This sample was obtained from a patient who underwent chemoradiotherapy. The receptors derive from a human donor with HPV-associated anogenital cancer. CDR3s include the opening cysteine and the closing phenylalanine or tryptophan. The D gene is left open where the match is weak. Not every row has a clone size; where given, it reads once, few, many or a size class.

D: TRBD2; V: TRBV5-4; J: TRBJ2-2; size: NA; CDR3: CASSLLAGAGELFF; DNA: TGTGCCAGCAGCTTGTTAGCGGGGGCGGGGGAGCTGTTTTTT
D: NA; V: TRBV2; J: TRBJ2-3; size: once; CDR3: CASTKWTDTQYF; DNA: TGTGCCAGCACCAAGTGGACAGATACGCAGTATTTT
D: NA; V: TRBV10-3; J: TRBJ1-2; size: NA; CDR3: CAITPEASYGYTF; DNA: TGTGCCATCACTCCGGAGGCCTCCTATGGCTACACCTTC
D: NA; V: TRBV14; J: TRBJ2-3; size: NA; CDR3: CASSPPGTWQDTQYF; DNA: TGTGCCAGCAGCCCACCAGGGACGTGGCAAGATACGCAGTATTTT
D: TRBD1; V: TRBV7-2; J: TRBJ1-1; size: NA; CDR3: CASSWDSFTEAFF; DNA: TGTGCCAGCAGCTGGGACAGTTTCACTGAAGCTTTCTTT
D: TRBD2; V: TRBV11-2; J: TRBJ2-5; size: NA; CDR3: CASSLFALAGGETQYF; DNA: TGTGCCAGCAGCTTATTTGCACTAGCGGGTGGAGAGACCCAGTACTTC
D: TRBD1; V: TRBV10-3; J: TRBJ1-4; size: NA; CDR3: CAISELRGRDEKLFF; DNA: TGTGCCATCAGTGAACTCAGGGGGCGGGATGAAAAACTGTTTTTT
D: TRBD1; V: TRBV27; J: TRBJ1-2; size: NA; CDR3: CASSSAGDRGNYHGYTF; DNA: TGTGCCAGCAGTTCCGCCGGGGACAGGGGTAACTATCATGGCTACACCTTC
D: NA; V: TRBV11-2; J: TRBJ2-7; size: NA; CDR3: CASSLVGQNEQYF; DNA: TGTGCCAGCAGCTTAGTTGGACAGAACGAGCAGTACTTC
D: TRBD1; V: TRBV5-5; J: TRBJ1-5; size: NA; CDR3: CASSQLMTGGDQPQHF; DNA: TGTGCCAGCAGCCAGCTGATGACAGGGGGCGATCAGCCCCAGCATTTT
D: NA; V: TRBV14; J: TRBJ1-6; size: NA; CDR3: CASSLGGRTANSPLHF; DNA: TGTGCCAGCAGCCTCGGGGGACGGACGGCTAATTCACCCCTCCACTTT
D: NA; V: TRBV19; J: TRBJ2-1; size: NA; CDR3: CASWDTLYNEQFF; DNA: TGTGCCAGCTGGGACACCTTATACAATGAGCAGTTCTTC
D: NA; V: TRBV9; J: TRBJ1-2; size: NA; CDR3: CASSVDPGTSGAKGYTF; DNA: TGTGCCAGCAGCGTAGATCCAGGAACTTCGGGGGCAAAGGGCTACACCTTC
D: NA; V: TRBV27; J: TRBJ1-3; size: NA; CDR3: CASSLSWGANTIYF; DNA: TGTGCCAGCAGTTTATCGTGGGGCGCAAACACCATATATTTT
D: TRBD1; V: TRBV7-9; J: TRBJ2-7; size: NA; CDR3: CASSLSGTGGYTYF; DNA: TGTGCCAGCAGCTTATCTGGGACAGGGGGCTATACGTACTTC
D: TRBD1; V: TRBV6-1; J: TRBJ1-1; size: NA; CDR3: CASRDRDRVNTEAFF; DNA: TGTGCCAGCAGGGACAGAGACAGGGTGAACACTGAAGCTTTCTTT
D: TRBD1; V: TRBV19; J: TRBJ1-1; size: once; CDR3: CASSIIGTANTEAFF; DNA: TGTGCCAGTAGTATTATCGGGACAGCGAACACTGAAGCTTTCTTT
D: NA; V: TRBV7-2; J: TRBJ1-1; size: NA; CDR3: CASNPLGGKTEAFF; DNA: TGTGCCAGCAACCCTTTAGGAGGGAAAACTGAAGCTTTCTTT
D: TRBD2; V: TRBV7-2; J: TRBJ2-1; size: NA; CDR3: CASSSLAGGSNEQFF; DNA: TGTGCCAGCAGCTCACTAGCGGGAGGGTCCAATGAGCAGTTCTTC
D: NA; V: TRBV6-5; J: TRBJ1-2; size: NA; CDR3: CASRGGWGYGYTF; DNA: TGTGCCAGCAGGGGGGGCTGGGGCTATGGCTACACCTTC
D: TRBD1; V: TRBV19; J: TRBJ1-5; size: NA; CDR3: CASSITRGPGQGYQPQHF; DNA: TGTGCCAGTAGTATAACGCGTGGGCCGGGACAGGGTTATCAGCCCCAGCATTTT
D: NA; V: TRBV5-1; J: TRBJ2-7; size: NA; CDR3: CASSLQGAEQYF; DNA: TGCGCCAGCAGCTTACAGGGCGCGGAGCAGTACTTC
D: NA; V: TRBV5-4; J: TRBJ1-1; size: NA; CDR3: CASSLSSGLNTEAFF; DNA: TGTGCCAGCAGCTTGTCTAGTGGTTTGAACACTGAAGCTTTCTTT
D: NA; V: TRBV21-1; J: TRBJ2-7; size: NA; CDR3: CASSKDVDRRGYEQYF; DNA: TGTGCCAGCAGCAAAGACGTTGATCGGCGGGGGTACGAGCAGTACTTC
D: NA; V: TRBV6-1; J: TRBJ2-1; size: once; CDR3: CASSEFWQDSYNEQFF; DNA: TGTGCCAGCAGTGAATTTTGGCAGGATTCCTACAATGAGCAGTTCTTC
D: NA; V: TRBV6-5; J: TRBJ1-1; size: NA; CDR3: CASKYDLVNTEAFF; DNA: TGTGCCAGCAAATACGACCTGGTGAACACTGAAGCTTTCTTT
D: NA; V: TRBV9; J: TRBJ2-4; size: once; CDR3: CASSVGGAKNIQYF; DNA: TGTGCCAGCAGCGTAGGGGGAGCCAAAAACATTCAGTACTTC
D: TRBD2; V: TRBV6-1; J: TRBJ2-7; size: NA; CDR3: CASTSGRIGYEQYF; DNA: TGTGCCAGTACTAGCGGGAGAATTGGGTACGAGCAGTACTTC
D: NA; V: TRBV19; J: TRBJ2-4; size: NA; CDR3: CASSIGSSRGNIQYF; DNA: TGTGCCAGTAGTATAGGCTCTTCGAGGGGGAACATTCAGTACTTC
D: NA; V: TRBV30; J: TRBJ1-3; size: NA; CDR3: CAWSIGTNSGNTIYF; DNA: TGTGCCTGGAGTATCGGGACAAACTCTGGAAACACCATATATTTT
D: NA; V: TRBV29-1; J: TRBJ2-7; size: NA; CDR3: CSVFDLYEQYF; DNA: TGCAGCGTTTTCGACCTGTACGAGCAGTACTTC
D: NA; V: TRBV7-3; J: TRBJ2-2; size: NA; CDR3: CASRLNRNTGELFF; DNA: TGTGCCAGCAGACTAAACCGGAACACCGGGGAGCTGTTTTTT
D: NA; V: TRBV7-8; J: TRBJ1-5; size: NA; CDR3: CASRGQSNQPQHF; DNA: TGTGCCAGCAGGGGGCAGTCTAATCAGCCCCAGCATTTT
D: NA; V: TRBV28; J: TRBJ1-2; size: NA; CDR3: CASSLVRSYGYTF; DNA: TGTGCCAGCAGTTTGGTCCGATCCTATGGCTACACCTTC
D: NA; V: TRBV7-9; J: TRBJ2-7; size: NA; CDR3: CASSLDPAYEQYF; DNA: TGTGCCAGCAGCTTAGATCCAGCGTACGAGCAGTACTTC
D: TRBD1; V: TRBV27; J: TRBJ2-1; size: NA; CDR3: CASRPQGAGNEQFF; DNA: TGTGCCAGCAGACCGCAGGGGGCAGGCAATGAGCAGTTCTTC
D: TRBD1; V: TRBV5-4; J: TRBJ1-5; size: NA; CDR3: CASSLSGQGPNQPQHF; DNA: TGTGCCAGCAGCTTGAGTGGACAGGGTCCCAATCAGCCCCAGCATTTT
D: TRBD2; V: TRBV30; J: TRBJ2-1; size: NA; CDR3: CAWNRGLAGATGYNEQFF; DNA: TGTGCCTGGAACAGAGGACTAGCGGGGGCCACCGGGTACAATGAGCAGTTCTTC
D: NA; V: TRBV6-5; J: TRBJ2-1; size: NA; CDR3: CASGQPGEQFF; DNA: TGTGCCAGCGGCCAACCCGGAGAGCAGTTCTTC
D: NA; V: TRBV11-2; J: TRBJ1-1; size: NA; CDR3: CASSPTDNRGAFF; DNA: TGTGCCAGCAGCCCGACAGACAACCGGGGAGCTTTCTTT
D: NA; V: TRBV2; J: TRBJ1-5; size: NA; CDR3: CASSGGWGNQPQHF; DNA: TGTGCCAGCAGCGGGGGCTGGGGCAATCAGCCCCAGCATTTT
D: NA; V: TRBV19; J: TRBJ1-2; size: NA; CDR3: CASSLVTGGYTF; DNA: TGTGCCAGTAGTCTCGTAACAGGGGGCTACACCTTC
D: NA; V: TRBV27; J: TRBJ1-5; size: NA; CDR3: CASAFRSSNQPQHF; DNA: TGTGCCAGCGCTTTTAGGTCTAGCAATCAGCCCCAGCATTTT
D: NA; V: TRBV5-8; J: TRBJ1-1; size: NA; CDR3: CASSLVLSASRAFF; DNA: TGTGCCAGCAGCTTGGTTCTATCGGCATCGCGGGCTTTCTTT
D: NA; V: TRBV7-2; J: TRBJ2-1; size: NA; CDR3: CASSLVLGGKYNEQFF; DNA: TGTGCCAGCAGCTTAGTTTTGGGGGGCAAATACAATGAGCAGTTCTTC
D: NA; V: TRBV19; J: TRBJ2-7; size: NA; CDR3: CASKGWGEQYF; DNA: TGTGCCAGTAAGGGTTGGGGCGAGCAGTACTTC
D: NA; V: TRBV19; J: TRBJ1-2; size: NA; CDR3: CASSTNRELINYGYTF; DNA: TGTGCCAGTAGTACTAACAGGGAGCTTATAAACTATGGCTACACCTTC
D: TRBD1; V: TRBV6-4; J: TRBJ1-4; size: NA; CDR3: CASSEATGDEKLFF; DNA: TGTGCCAGCAGTGAAGCGACAGGGGATGAAAAACTGTTTTTT
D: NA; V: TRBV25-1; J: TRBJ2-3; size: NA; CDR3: CASSATTYRDTQYF; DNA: TGTGCCAGCAGTGCAACGACCTACAGGGATACGCAGTATTTT
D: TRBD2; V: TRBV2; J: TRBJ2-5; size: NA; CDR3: CASSFPTGTSGLGQETQYF; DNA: TGTGCCAGCAGTTTCCCCACCGGGACTAGCGGGTTGGGGCAGGAGACCCAGTACTTC
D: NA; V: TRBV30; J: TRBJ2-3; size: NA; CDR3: CAWSSWGEFTDTQYF; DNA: TGTGCCTGGAGTTCCTGGGGGGAATTCACAGATACGCAGTATTTT
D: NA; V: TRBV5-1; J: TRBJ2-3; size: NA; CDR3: CASSFRDTTTDTQYF; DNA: TGCGCCAGCAGCTTCCGGGACACCACCACAGATACGCAGTATTTT
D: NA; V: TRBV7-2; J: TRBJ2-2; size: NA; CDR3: CASSLTAGTGELFF; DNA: TGTGCCAGCAGCTTAACCGCGGGGACCGGGGAGCTGTTTTTT
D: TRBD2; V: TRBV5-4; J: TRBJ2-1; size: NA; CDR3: CASSSGLAGQNEQFF; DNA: TGTGCCAGCAGCTCTGGACTAGCGGGACAAAATGAGCAGTTCTTC
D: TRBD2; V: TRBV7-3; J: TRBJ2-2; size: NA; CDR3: CASSLYGRGANTGELFF; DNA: TGTGCCAGCAGCTTATACGGGCGGGGGGCAAACACCGGGGAGCTGTTTTTT
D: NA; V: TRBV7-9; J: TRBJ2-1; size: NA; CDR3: CASSKGNGYNEQFF; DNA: TGTGCCAGCAGCAAGGGTAATGGGTACAATGAGCAGTTCTTC
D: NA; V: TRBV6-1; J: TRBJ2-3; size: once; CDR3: CASSHKIADTQYF; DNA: TGTGCCAGCAGTCACAAGATCGCAGATACGCAGTATTTT
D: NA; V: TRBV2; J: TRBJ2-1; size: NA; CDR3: CASSFTGSSYNEQFF; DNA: TGTGCCAGCAGTTTTACAGGGAGCTCCTACAATGAGCAGTTCTTC